This TCR beta chain was documented in a study of shared T cell receptors in the human thymus. The table came from immunoSEQ multiplex PCR; TCRdb's copy has only in-frame clones and leaves some out. The sample gives roughly 560,000 clones, around three quarters of which show up once; around 0.012% is in the top ten. The CDR3 sequence is 20 residues long. J lost 4 bases, V lost 1 base, and 14 bases had no gene match. In germline, CDR1 is LNHNV, CDR2 YYDKDF (reference sequence). There are a few counts of this clone. These sequences were also reported in another study, on human thymus T cells.

The rearrangement links TRBV15 to TRBJ2-3; 13 nucleotides agree with TRBD2. Specimen: thymocytes. This clonotype was obtained from a boy in the first two years of life with a congenital heart defect. DNA of the CDR3: TGTGCCACCAGCAGAGTGTTCGGACTAGCGGGAGAAGTGTCCCCAGATACGCAGTATTTT. Translated, it gives CATSRVFGLAGEVSPDTQYF.